This T cell receptor (beta chain) was retrieved from a study of cytotoxic CD8 clonotypes in ibrutinib-treated CLL. Overall study context: By median about 69 months, roughly twelve had progressed and approximately 15 stayed remitted; responses had been 2 complete and approximately 24 partial.

The CDR3 extends over 13 amino acids. Germline-derived CDR1 and CDR2 are SGHRS and YFSETQ. Trimming left V 0 bases short and J 6 bases short, with 9 bases between. For this clone: Antigen unknown.

Study results and caveats: The clonality rise at ibrutinib response reflected private clonotype expansion.

Sequencing was performed with immunoSEQ multiplex PCR; in TCRdb, only in-frame clones are kept and a portion is missing. Here the sample spans about 310,000 clones, around four fifths being singletons. The chain carries TRBV5-1 and TRBJ1-2, with a tentative D call TRBD1 (6 bases). This clonotype was sampled from a human donor with chronic lymphocytic leukemia. The sequencing used PBMCs, collected before ibrutinib treatment. The CDR3 DNA is TGCGCCAGCAGCTTGGCCCGGACAGATGGCTACACCTTC. Translated, it gives CASSLARTDGYTF.